One sample yielded the 14 T cell receptor beta chains listed below, sequenced in a study of blood T cell repertoires in COVID-19. The assay was immunoSEQ multiplex PCR, and TCRdb's table has in-frame clones only and misses some. The sample has about 120,000 clones; about 90% are singletons. Input material: peripheral blood. The receptors come from a human donor in a cohort sampled during active COVID-19.

The chain joins TRBV5-1 to TRBJ2-1, with TRBD2 matching 7 bases. The ends lost 2 bases at V and 8 bases at J; junction bases unmatched: 10. The CDR3 spans 15 residues. Germline CDR1 and CDR2: SGHRS and YFSETQ. This CDR3 is CASSFYGGTFDEQFF. The CDR3 bases are TGCGCCAGCAGCTTTTACGGGGGGACGTTCGATGAGCAGTTCTTC.

Worth noting for this clone: A much larger clonotype is one base distant, so this may be a read error. J is TRBJ1-2 and V is TRBV3-1 (or the pseudogene TRBV3-2), with D unclear. The CDR3 loop spans 13 amino acids. Looked up from germline, CDR1 is LGHDT and CDR2 is YNNKEL (reference sequence). With 0 bases removed from V and 1 base from J, the gap between germline ends came to 3 bases. This chain's CDR3 is CASSQDSNYGYTF. Here the CDR3 DNA reads TGTGCCAGCAGCCAAGACAGTAACTATGGCTACACCTTC.

This clone was seen once. The V gene is TRBV4-2, the J gene TRBJ1-2; D is perhaps TRBD1 (5 bases). V lost 1 base and J 3 bases, leaving 9 bases between the germline ends. Germline CDR1 is LGHNA and CDR2 is YNFKEQ. The CDR3 is made up of 14 amino acids. The CDR3 sequence is CASSQVGGDYGYTF. Here the CDR3 DNA reads TGTGCCAGCAGCCAAGTCGGGGGGGACTATGGCTACACCTTC.

For the CDR3, the DNA is TGTGCCAGCAGCTACCCAGGGCGCGGGGCCAACGTCCTGACTTTC. This gives the protein CASSYPGRGANVLTF. The chain is built from TRBV7-2 and TRBJ2-6, with D possibly matching TRBD1 (5 bases). Germline lookup yields CDR1 SGHTA and CDR2 FQGNSA. The length of the CDR3 is 15 residues. V was trimmed by 4 bases and J by 4 bases, leaving 11 bases between them.

V gene TRBV11-2 combines with J gene TRBJ2-7; 8 bases line up with TRBD2. Germline CDR1 reads SGHAT; CDR2 reads FQNNGV. This CDR3 spans 17 amino acids. After removal of 5 bases from V and 2 bases from J, the junction contained 14 bases not matched to a gene. The CDR3 here is CASSPGGARDQTYEQYF. The DNA of the CDR3 is TGTGCCAGCAGCCCGGGGGGGGCCCGGGACCAGACCTACGAGCAGTACTTC.

The V gene is TRBV5-1, the J gene TRBJ1-5; tentatively, D is TRBD1 (6 bases). Germline V gene sequence: CDR1 SGHRS, CDR2 YFSETQ. The V gene lost 3 bases and the J gene lost 2 bases, with 9 bases spanning the gap. CDR3 length equals 14 residues. Written as DNA, the CDR3 is TGCGCCAGCAGCTCGACAGGTGGCAATCAGCCCCAGCATTTT. It translates to CASSSTGGNQPQHF.

The gene calls are TRBV10-1 and TRBJ1-5; weak D call: TRBD1 (6 bases). Trimming stripped 10 bases from V and 4 bases from J, with 17 bases between. From germline, CDR1 is WNHNN and CDR2 SYGVQD (reference sequence). The CDR3 has 14 residues. As DNA, the CDR3 is TGCGCCATCAGAGGGCGGGGGCAAAATCAGCCCCAGCATTTT. Encoded protein: CAIRGRGQNQPQHF.

V is TRBV19 and J is TRBJ2-3; 7 positions match TRBD2. Germline values: CDR1 LNHDA, CDR2 SQIVND (reference sequence). The CDR3 length is 16 residues. V gave up 6 bases and J gave up 3 bases; unmatched junction bases: 12. CDR3 DNA sequence: TGTGCCAGTAGGCCCCAAGCGGGGCGGTTAACAGATACGCAGTATTTT. Encoded protein: CASRPQAGRLTDTQYF.

The V call is TRBV3-1 (or the pseudogene TRBV3-2), the J call TRBJ1-4; the match to TRBD1 covers 9 bases. The CDR3 has 15 residues. The J segment lost 6 bases and the V segment lost 3 bases, leaving 5 bases of the junction unmatched. Germline V lookup: CDR1 LGHDT, CDR2 YNNKEL (reference sequence). CDR3 sequence: CASSHSGTGHEKLFF. For the CDR3, the DNA is TGTGCCAGCAGCCATTCCGGGACAGGGCATGAAAAACTGTTTTTT.

The chain couples TRBV2 to TRBJ2-3; 9 positions agree with TRBD2. Germline assignment: CDR1 SNHLY and CDR2 FYNNEI. After removal of 1 base from V and 4 bases from J, the junction contained 6 bases not matched to a gene. The CDR3 has 16 amino acids. CDR3 coding DNA: TGTGCCAGCAGTGAAGGAAGCGGGGGGTGGGCAGATACGCAGTATTTT. Amino acids: CASSEGSGGWADTQYF. The entire variable domain, with the rest obtained from reference TRBV2 and TRBJ2-3, is as follows: EPEVTQTPSHQVTQMGQEVILRCVPISNHLYFYWYRQILGQKVEFLVSFYNNEISEKSEIFDDQFSVERPDGSNFTLKIRSTKLEDSAMYFCASSEGSGGWADTQYFGPGTRLTVL.

The CDR3 is CASSYSRRFYEQFF. CDR3 nucleotides: TGTGCCAGCAGTTACTCCCGCCGGTTCTATGAGCAGTTCTTC. V is TRBV6-2 or TRBV6-3 and J is TRBJ2-1; D gene ambiguous. The CDR3 length is 14 residues. Trimming cost V 0 bases and J 8 bases, with 11 bases left between them. CDR1 MNHEY and CDR2 SVGEGT come from the germline V gene.

About this clone: The junction does not match germline at one end; this may be a read error. CDR3 sequence: CASRRLAGGQDNGQFF. DNA for the CDR3: TGTGCCAGTAGGAGACTAGCGGGAGGGCAAGACAATGGGCAGTTCTTC. The chain employs TRBV19 and TRBJ2-1; 14 bases agree with TRBD2. CDR1 and CDR2 (germline): LNHDA, SQIVND (reference sequence). The CDR3 is 16 residues long.

V gene TRBV9 combines with J gene TRBJ2-3; 9 bases fit TRBD2. The ends lost 0 bases at V and 6 bases at J; junction bases unmatched: 5. CDR1 SGDLS and CDR2 YYNGEE come from the germline V gene. The CDR3 runs 15 residues. The DNA of the CDR3 is TGTGCCAGCAGCGTAGACCCTAGCGGGGTTGATACGCAGTATTTT. Amino acids: CASSVDPSGVDTQYF. The full variable domain, its missing parts supplied by reference TRBV9 and TRBJ2-3, is DSGVTQTPKHLITATGQRVTLRCSPRSGDLSVYWYQQSLDQGLQFLIQYYNGEERAKGNILERFSAQQFPDLHSELNLSSLELGDSALYFCASSVDPSGVDTQYFGPGTRLTVL.

The chain links TRBV6-6 to TRBJ2-7; unclear D gene. V was cut by 2 bases and J by 12 bases, with 5 bases left in between. CDR3 length: 9 amino acids. Germline V gives CDR1 MNHNY, CDR2 SVGAGI (reference sequence). The CDR3 sequence: CASSYPLYF. Here the CDR3 DNA reads TGTGCCAGCAGTTACCCTCTGTACTTC.